This T cell receptor (beta chain) was identified in a study of vaccination effects on CD4 cells after COVID-19. In the study overall: The participants, recipients of two vaccine doses, got either BNT162b2 or mRNA-1273.

Antigen-specific CD4+ T cells were first expanded with viral peptide pools by the ViraFEST assay and only then sequenced. Once cultured for roughly nine days, the cells underwent separation to obtain CD4+ T cells. Recipients of the vaccine had no prior SARS-CoV-2 infection and negative nucleocapsid antibodies. The researchers cultured 1.5 million to 2.5 million PBMC per well with 8 to 10 IU/ml IL-2 and approximately 9.3 ug/ml peptides. Worth noting for this clone: What it recognizes is unknown.

Here immunoSEQ multiplex PCR was the method, and the copy in TCRdb shows in-frame clones only, minus some. The table has about 24,000 clones, around 74% seen once. The CDR3 runs 13 residues. Germline V lookup: CDR1 SGHNT, CDR2 YYREEE (reference sequence). V lost 5 bases, J lost 6 bases, and 7 bases stayed unmatched. This sequence joins TRBV5-4 and TRBJ2-7, with 8 bases identical to TRBD1. This sample comprised CD4+ T cells from PBMCs cultured with SARS-CoV-2 spike peptides, obtained before COVID-19 vaccination. This clonotype originated in a human donor who received a COVID-19 vaccine. CDR3 protein: CASSQGQGSEQYF. For the CDR3, the DNA is TGTGCCAGCAGTCAAGGACAGGGATCCGAGCAGTACTTC. Variable domain in full (rest from reference TRBV5-4 and TRBJ2-7): ETGVTQSPTHLIKTRGQQVTLRCSSQSGHNTVSWYQQALGQGPQFIFQYYREEENGRGNFPPRFSGLQFPNYSSELNVNALELDDSALYLCASSQGQGSEQYFGPGTRLTVT.